This T cell receptor beta chain was identified in a study of graft-versus-host responses after intestinal transplantation. Study-wide results and limits: Recipient marrow showed GvH clones, some seen first in ileum or blood. Early post-transplant HvG declines tracked with peak circulating GvH clone levels.

Some clones are missing from TCRdb's copy, which holds only in-frame ones; the method was immunoSEQ multiplex PCR. The data contain about 38,000 clones, roughly four fifths of them singletons. About this clone: Its matching antigen is unknown.

Germline V lookup: CDR1 GTSNPN, CDR2 SVGIG (reference sequence). The length of the CDR3 is 13 residues. The source is a human patient who received an intestinal transplant, so some T cells may come from the graft donor. Here the sequenced sample was PBMCs, taken about 1,000 days after transplant. The chain links TRBV30 to TRBJ2-7; a weak D match, TRBD2 (5 bases). The CDR3 loop reads CAWARTGSHEQYF. Here the CDR3 DNA reads TGTGCTTGGGCCCGGACGGGGTCCCACGAGCAGTACTTC.